The 11 T cell receptor beta chains given below trace back to one sample, sequenced in a study of T cell responses to AZD1222 COVID-19 vaccine. TCRdb keeps only in-frame clones here, not all; method: immunoSEQ multiplex PCR. The sample includes more than 150,000 clones, roughly 93% of them seen just once. Sequencing was performed on peripheral blood, taken on day 0 of AZD1222 vaccination. The receptors were gathered from an adult in good health.

V is TRBV6-5 and J is TRBJ1-5; tentative D call: TRBD1 (5 bases). Trimming removed 6 bases at V and 4 bases at J, with 16 bases between. The CDR3 covers 15 residues. CDR1 and CDR2 from the germline V gene are MNHEY and SVGAGI. In DNA form, the CDR3 reads TGTGCCAGCAGCCCGGAAGGGGCGCGGAATCAGCCCCAGCATTTT. This encodes CASSPEGARNQPQHF.

V and J are TRBV7-9 and TRBJ1-1; 10 bases fit TRBD1. Germline assignment: CDR1 SEHNR and CDR2 FQNEAQ (reference sequence). The trim removed 5 bases at V and 4 bases at J, leaving 7 bases unmatched. The CDR3 is 15 amino acids. CDR3 sequence (DNA): TGTGCCAGCAGCGATAGGGGACAGGGGATCACTGAAGCTTTCTTT. Residues: CASSDRGQGITEAFF. Full variable domain (remainder filled in from reference TRBV7-9 and TRBJ1-1): DTGVSQNPRHKITKRGQNVTFRCDPISEHNRLYWYRQTLGQGPEFLTYFQNEAQLEKSRLLSDRFSAERPKGSFSTLEIQRTEQGDSAMYLCASSDRGQGITEAFFGQGTRLTVV.

The V call is TRBV18, the J call TRBJ2-7, with D possibly matching TRBD1 (6 bases). Between the trimmed V and J ends, which lost 3 bases and 0 bases, there was a span of 18 bases. The CDR3 contains 17 residues. CDR1 KGHSH and CDR2 LQKENI come from the germline V gene. CDR3 DNA: TGTGCCAGCTCACCGCCCGGACAGCTCCAAAGCTCCTACGAGCAGTACTTC. Protein: CASSPPGQLQSSYEQYF. The full variable domain, its missing parts supplied by reference TRBV18 and TRBJ2-7, is NAGVMQNPRHLVRRRGQEARLRCSPMKGHSHVYWYRQLPEEGLKFMVYLQKENIIDESGMPKERFSAEFPKEGPSILRIQQVVRGDSAAYFCASSPPGQLQSSYEQYFGPGTRLTVT.

The chain employs TRBV11-3 and TRBJ2-1; 8 bases map to TRBD2. The germline V gene encodes CDR1 SGHNT and CDR2 YENEEA. V was clipped by 0 bases and J by 4 bases; unmatched bases: 8. This CDR3 has 17 amino acids. CDR3 bases: TGTGCCAGCAGCTTAGACGCGGCGGGAGGTCGGTACAATGAGCAGTTCTTC. Amino acid sequence: CASSLDAAGGRYNEQFF.

This chain joins TRBV7-8 and TRBJ1-5, with D tentatively TRBD1 (6 bases). Germline-derived CDR1 and CDR2 are SGHVS and FQNEAQ. Trimming removed 5 bases at V and 4 bases at J, with 15 bases between. The CDR3 consists of 15 residues. The CDR3 is CASSITGSRNQPQHF. CDR3 sequence (DNA): TGTGCCAGCAGCATCACAGGGAGCCGGAATCAGCCCCAGCATTTT. Full variable domain (outside the CDR3, taken from reference TRBV7-8 and TRBJ1-5): GAGVSQSPRYKVAKRGQDVALRCDPISGHVSLFWYQQALGQGPEFLTYFQNEAQLDKSGLPSDRFFAERPEGSVSTLKIQRTQQEDSAVYLCASSITGSRNQPQHFGDGTRLSIL.

The CDR3 loop is CASTSAGNTIYF. The DNA for the CDR3 is TGTGCCAGCACGAGCGCTGGAAACACCATATATTTT. This rearrangement joins TRBV25-1 to TRBJ1-3, with unresolved D. This CDR3 is built from 12 residues. Germline values: CDR1 MGHDK, CDR2 SYGVNS. V lost 7 bases and J 2 bases, leaving 6 bases between the germline ends. Full variable domain (remainder filled in from reference TRBV25-1 and TRBJ1-3): EADIYQTPRYLVIGTGKKITLECSQTMGHDKMYWYQQDPGMELHLIHYSYGVNSTEKGDLSSESTVSRIRTEHFPLTLESARPSHTSQYLCASTSAGNTIYFGEGSWLTVV.

The J gene is TRBJ2-2, the V gene TRBV29-1; 7 positions agree with TRBD1. The CDR3 is 13 amino acids. V shed 7 bases, J shed 0 bases, and the junction held 2 bases outside the gene matches. CDR1 SQVTM and CDR2 ANQGSEA come from the germline V gene. CDR3 bases: TGCAGCGCCGGGACAGCGAACACCGGGGAGCTGTTTTTT. This gives the protein CSAGTANTGELFF.

The chain has TRBV5-3 and TRBJ1-2, with D possibly being TRBD1 (6 bases). TRBV5-3 is identified as an open reading frame with a role that is uncertain. The CDR3 loop spans 21 amino acids. The V gene lost 4 bases and the J gene lost 6 bases, with 37 bases spanning the gap. For the CDR3, the DNA is TGTGCCAGAAGCCGGGCGGTTATTCAGGGGAAGAGTAGTATCGAGAGAGATGGCTACACCTTC. This codes for CARSRAVIQGKSSIERDGYTF.

The chain couples TRBV3-1 (or the pseudogene TRBV3-2) to TRBJ2-7; a possible D gene is TRBD1 (5 bases). The CDR3 spans 15 residues. Per the germline V gene, CDR1 is LGHDT and CDR2 is YNNKEL (reference sequence). Trimming stripped 1 base from V and 1 base from J, with 11 bases between. The CDR3 sequence: CASSQGQGWSYEQYF. CDR3 DNA sequence: TGTGCCAGCAGCCAAGGGCAGGGTTGGTCCTACGAGCAGTACTTC.

The CDR3 bases are TGTGCCATCAGTGACTCCCTGGGGATCAATCAGCCCCAGCATTTT. Translation: CAISDSLGINQPQHF. The chain joins TRBV10-3 to TRBJ1-5; no definite D call. The CDR3 sequence is 15 residues long. V dropped 3 bases and J dropped 3 bases, with 12 bases sitting between them. The germline V gene encodes CDR1 ENHRY and CDR2 SYGVKD.

In this sample, this clone turned up once. The chain combines TRBV15 with TRBJ2-3; the D gene is possibly TRBD2 (6 bases). The germline gives CDR1 LNHNV, CDR2 YYDKDF (reference sequence). CDR3 length: 15 amino acids. V was cut by 3 bases and J by 3 bases, with 13 bases left in between. Here the CDR3 reads CATSSGGYGTDTQYF. DNA of the CDR3: TGTGCCACCAGCAGTGGGGGGTACGGGACAGATACGCAGTATTTT.